Following are 10 T cell receptor beta chains from one sample sequenced in a study of cytomegalovirus exposure and HLA in healthy donors. Primers for the PCR totalled 60 Vbeta and 13 Jbeta. Here immunoSEQ multiplex PCR was the method, and the copy in TCRdb shows in-frame clones only, minus some. The table includes about 220,000 clones, approximately 82% detected once. The sequencing sample was made of PBMCs. Receptor source: a man in his late teens or twenties in good health and CMV-seronegative.

CDR3 sequence (DNA): TGTGCCCGCCAGGGCGTGGGTGAGCAGTTCTTC. Translation: CARQGVGEQFF. J is TRBJ2-1 and V is TRBV30; tentatively, D is TRBD1 (5 bases). The CDR3 is 11 residues long. V dropped 8 bases and J dropped 9 bases, with 14 bases sitting between them. Germline V gene sequence: CDR1 GTSNPN, CDR2 SVGIG (reference sequence).

The gene calls are TRBV7-2 and TRBJ2-3; D is uncertain. Germline V gene lookup returns CDR1 SGHTA and CDR2 FQGNSA. CDR3 length: 13 residues. V shed 2 bases and J shed 4 bases, with 7 bases lying between them. CDR3 amino acids: CASSLSLADTQYF. The CDR3 DNA reads TGTGCCAGCAGCTTAAGCCTAGCAGATACGCAGTATTTT.

The V and J genes are TRBV9 and TRBJ1-3; D unclear. V was shortened by 4 bases and J by 9 bases, with 17 bases between the two germline ends. The CDR3 is 14 amino acids. Germline CDR1 SGDLS, CDR2 YYNGEE. The CDR3 nucleotides read TGTGCCAGCAGCAGTACAGTTCAGCTCGGCACCATATATTTT. Translated: CASSSTVQLGTIYF.

The rearrangement joins TRBV29-1 to TRBJ1-2; D may be TRBD1 (5 bases). The CDR3 extends over 13 amino acids. CDR1 and CDR2 from the germline V gene are SQVTM and ANQGSEA. Trimming took off 7 bases at V and 3 bases at J, with 15 bases between the two ends. The CDR3 nucleotides are TGCAGCGGCGCGGGGGGAAGCGACTATGGCTACACCTTC. Translated: CSGAGGSDYGYTF.

For the CDR3, the DNA is TGCGCCAGCAGGATTGAGCGGGACAACGAGCAGTACTTC. It translates to CASRIERDNEQYF. This chain links TRBV5-1 with TRBJ2-7; D might be TRBD2 (7 bases). The germline V gene encodes CDR1 SGHRS and CDR2 YFSETQ. Trimming took off 5 bases at V and 5 bases at J, with 14 bases between the two ends. CDR3 length: 13 amino acids.

In its sample, this clone was seen once. CDR3 nucleotides: TGTGCCAGCAGCTTGGTAGGGACAGGGGGCGTCTATGGCTACACCTTC. Translation: CASSLVGTGGVYGYTF. The chain uses TRBV5-4 and TRBJ1-2, with TRBD1 matching 12 bases. Losses at the gene ends were 0 bases for V and 4 bases for J; bases not matched to a gene: 4. This CDR3 region has 16 residues. In germline, CDR1 is SGHNT, CDR2 YYREEE (reference sequence). The variable domain in full, with the rest retrieved from reference TRBV5-4 and TRBJ1-2, is ETGVTQSPTHLIKTRGQQVTLRCSSQSGHNTVSWYQQALGQGPQFIFQYYREEENGRGNFPPRFSGLQFPNYSSELNVNALELDDSALYLCASSLVGTGGVYGYTFGSGTRLTVV.

The V gene is TRBV4-1, the J gene TRBJ2-1; the match to TRBD1 covers 10 bases. CDR1 MGHRA and CDR2 YSYEKL come from the germline V gene. The CDR3 spans 15 residues. The junction had 2 bases not matched to a gene; V was cut back by 4 bases and J by 2 bases. As DNA, the CDR3 is TGCGCCAGCAGCCCGGGACAGGGGCCCTACAATGAGCAGTTCTTC. Translating gives CASSPGQGPYNEQFF.

The chain uses TRBV7-9 and TRBJ2-4; 8 bases line up with TRBD1. Germline V gene data show CDR1 as SEHNR and CDR2 as FQNEAQ (reference sequence). The CDR3 is made up of 15 amino acids. J lost 1 base, V lost 5 bases, and 4 bases had no gene match. The CDR3 DNA follows: TGTGCCAGCAGCGTGACAGGGGCCGCCAAAAACATTCAGTACTTC. Translation: CASSVTGAAKNIQYF.

To note about this clone: This sample includes further DNA sequences coding for the same CDR3. The gene calls are TRBV5-1 and TRBJ2-2; D is perhaps TRBD2 (6 bases). CDR1 SGHRS and CDR2 YFSETQ come from the germline V gene. The CDR3 totals 13 residues. Trimming removed 3 bases from V and 4 bases from J, with 7 bases in between. The CDR3 reads CASSSGVTGELFF. Here the CDR3 DNA reads TGCGCCAGCAGCTCGGGGGTCACCGGGGAGCTGTTTTTT.

This chain joins TRBV10-3 and TRBJ2-1; D may be TRBD1 (5 bases). Looked up from germline, CDR1 is ENHRY and CDR2 is SYGVKD. The CDR3 has 16 residues. The V end lost 2 bases, the J end lost 7 bases, and 18 bases lay between the germline ends. Written as DNA, the CDR3 is TGTGCCATCAGTGAGCCGGAAGGGGCCGGTCGTAATGAGCAGTTCTTC. Translated, it gives CAISEPEGAGRNEQFF.